The T cell receptor (beta chain) described here comes from a study of human T cells and chemical hapten exposure. Study background: Patch tests of 0.01% DPC on the upper back were read at 6 days. Cases of alopecia areata, totalis or universalis occurred in a predominantly female patient group. Slight differences in pooled library volume were the main source of varying TCR yields across samples.

A single record per CDR3 protein comes from TCRdb applying MiXCR to the RACE reads. Of about 380,000 distinct CDR3 sequences listed, around 5% are singletons. The time point is: patch test 1, 2 weeks after DPC sensitization. Treatment in this sample: therapeutic diphenylcyclopropenone sensitization with weekly scalp DPC. Comment on this clonotype: Its antigen is undetermined.

Overall study findings and caveats: TCRs above 1 in 1000 frequency stayed constant with DPC sensitization.

Trimming took 1 base from V and 3 from J; bases not matched to a gene: 6. The CDR3 is 15 residues long. Germline assignment: CDR1 DFQATT and CDR2 SNEGSKA (reference sequence). The receptor was derived from a woman aged 50 to 60 with alopecia areata. Some clones in this sample may be carry-over from other donors' samples. The gene calls are TRBV20-1 and TRBJ2-7; 10 bases line up with TRBD2. The starting material was whole blood, obtained in connection with sensitization to the hapten diphenylcyclopropenone (DPC). CDR3 DNA: TGCAGTGCTAGAGCAACCAGCGGGAGGGTCTACGAGCAGTACTTC. Protein: CSARATSGRVYEQYF.